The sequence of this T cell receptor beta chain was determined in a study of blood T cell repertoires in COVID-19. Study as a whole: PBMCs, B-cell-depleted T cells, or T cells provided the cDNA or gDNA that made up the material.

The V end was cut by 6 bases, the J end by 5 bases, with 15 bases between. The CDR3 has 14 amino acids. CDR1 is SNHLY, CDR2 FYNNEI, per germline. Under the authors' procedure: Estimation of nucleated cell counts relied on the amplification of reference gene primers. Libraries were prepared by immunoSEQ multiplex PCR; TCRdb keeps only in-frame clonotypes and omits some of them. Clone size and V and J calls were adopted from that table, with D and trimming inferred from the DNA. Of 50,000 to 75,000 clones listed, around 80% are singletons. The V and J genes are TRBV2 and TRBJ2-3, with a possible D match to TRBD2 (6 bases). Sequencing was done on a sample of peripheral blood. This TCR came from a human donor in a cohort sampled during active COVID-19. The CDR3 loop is CASSRREEGDTQYF. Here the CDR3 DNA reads TGTGCCAGCAGCCGGAGAGAGGAGGGAGATACGCAGTATTTT.